What follows are 8 T cell receptor beta chains derived from one specimen sequenced in a study of monozygotic twins with inflammatory bowel disease. TCRdb reprocessed the 5' RACE reads, with one entry per CDR3 protein and no DNA. The sample shows over 200,000 distinct CDR3 sequences, and around 7.6% sits with its ten largest clones. The sequencing input was blood. The source is a human donor with ulcerative colitis or Crohn's disease, or a healthy co-twin of an affected twin (not recorded which).

The chain combines TRBV20-1 with TRBJ2-7. This CDR3 comprises 12 residues. The germline V gene encodes CDR1 DFQATT and CDR2 SNEGSKA (reference sequence). This CDR3 reads CSASSYSYEQYF.

The rearrangement uses TRBV27 and TRBJ2-4; the TCRdb call, TRBD2, lacks DNA for checking. Germline V gene data show CDR1 as MNHEY and CDR2 as SMNVEV (reference sequence). This CDR3 comprises 14 residues. The chain's CDR3 is CASSLSGAGDIQYF.

V gene TRBV2 combines with J gene TRBJ2-5; TCRdb's D call, TRBD2, is unchecked because there is no DNA. The CDR3 consists of 13 residues. CDR1 and CDR2 (germline): SNHLY, FYNNEI. The CDR3 loop is CASSTTRQETQYF.

The chain uses TRBV14 and TRBJ2-1. From germline, CDR1 is SGHDN and CDR2 FVKESK. This CDR3 is 14 amino acids long. The CDR3 sequence is CASSRGFSYNEQFF.

V and J are TRBV6-1 and TRBJ2-1; with no DNA, the TCRdb D assignment of TRBD1 cannot be verified. Germline V gives CDR1 MNHNS, CDR2 SASEGT. The CDR3 extends over 18 amino acids. The CDR3 region is CASSPWPRYLVTYNEQFF.

The genes are TRBV20-1 and TRBJ2-7; the TCRdb D gene call, TRBD1, has no DNA to confirm it. The CDR3 consists of 15 residues. Germline V gene lookup returns CDR1 DFQATT and CDR2 SNEGSKA (reference sequence). The CDR3: CSAVTAGTETYEQYF.

CDR3 residues: CSATGPFYEKLFF. V gene TRBV20-1 combines with J gene TRBJ1-4. The CDR3 sequence is 13 residues long. Germline CDR1 is DFQATT and CDR2 is SNEGSKA (reference sequence).

This sequence joins TRBV5-1 and TRBJ2-2; as DNA is missing, the TRBD2 call by TCRdb cannot be tested. This CDR3 is 17 amino acids long. Germline V gives CDR1 SGHRS, CDR2 YFSETQ. The CDR3 reads CASSLAGLRPNTGELFF.